This TCR beta chain was recovered during a study of cytomegalovirus exposure and HLA in healthy donors. Points from the study as a whole: Reports credit the classifier with highly specific, highly sensitive diagnosis of cytomegalovirus status.

Clones were read by immunoSEQ multiplex PCR, and TCRdb kept only the in-frame ones, dropping some. Among tens of thousands of clones, approximately 93% were seen once, and the ten largest hold approximately 6.3%. Note on this clone: Its cognate antigen is unknown.

CDR1 and CDR2 from the germline V gene are SEHNR and FQNEAQ (reference sequence). V dropped 5 bases and J dropped 4; count of bases not matched to a gene: 8. This CDR3 has 17 residues. This receptor was taken from a young woman in good health and CMV-seronegative. The genes are TRBV7-9 and TRBJ2-5; TRBD2 matches 15 bases. Specimen: PBMCs. The DNA of the CDR3 is TGTGCCAGCAGCCCCGGGACTAGCGGGAGGCGGCTAGAGACCCAGTACTTC. It specifies CASSPGTSGRRLETQYF.